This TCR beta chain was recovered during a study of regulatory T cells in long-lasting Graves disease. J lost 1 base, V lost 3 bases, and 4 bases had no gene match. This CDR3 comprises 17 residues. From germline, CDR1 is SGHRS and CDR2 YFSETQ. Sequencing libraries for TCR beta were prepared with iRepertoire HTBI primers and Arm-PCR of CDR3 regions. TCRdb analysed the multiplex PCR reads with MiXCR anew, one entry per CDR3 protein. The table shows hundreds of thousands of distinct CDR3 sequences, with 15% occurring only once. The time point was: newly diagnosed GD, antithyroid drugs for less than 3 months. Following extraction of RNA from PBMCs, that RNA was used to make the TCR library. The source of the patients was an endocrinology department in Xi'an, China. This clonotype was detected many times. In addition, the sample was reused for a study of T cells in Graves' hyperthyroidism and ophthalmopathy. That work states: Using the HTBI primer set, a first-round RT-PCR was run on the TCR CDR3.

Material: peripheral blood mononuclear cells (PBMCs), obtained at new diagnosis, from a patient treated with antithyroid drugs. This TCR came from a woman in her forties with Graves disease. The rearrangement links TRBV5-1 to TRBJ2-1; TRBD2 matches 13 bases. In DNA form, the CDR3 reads TGCGCCAGCAGCTCGGGACTAGCGGGATTGTCCTACAATGAGCAGTTCTTC. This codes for CASSSGLAGLSYNEQFF.